These 21 T cell receptor beta chains share one sample of origin, sequenced in a study of cytomegalovirus exposure and HLA in healthy donors. Use of 60 Vbeta and 13 Jbeta primers characterized the PCR. The protocol was immunoSEQ multiplex PCR, while the TCRdb copy is restricted to in-frame clones and leaves out a portion. Of about 190,000 clones in the sample, roughly four fifths were seen once. The specimen was PBMCs. The receptors derive from a woman under 40 in good health and CMV-seropositive.

CDR3 coding DNA: TGTGCCAGCAGCTTAAAATCAGGAGGGGTAACTAATGAAAAACTGTTTTTT. Its protein product is CASSLKSGGVTNEKLFF. This chain links TRBV7-9 with TRBJ1-4; perhaps TRBD1 as D (5 bases). The V and J ends lost 2 bases and 1 base respectively, with 14 bases between them. The CDR3 extends over 17 amino acids. Per the germline V gene, CDR1 is SEHNR and CDR2 is FQNEAQ (reference sequence).

This chain joins TRBV6-5 and TRBJ1-2; a possible D gene is TRBD1 (5 bases). This CDR3 spans 13 amino acids. Germline CDR1 and CDR2: MNHEY and SVGAGI. Trimming shortened V by 0 bases and J by 5 bases, and 7 bases separated the two germline ends. The CDR3 nucleotides read TGTGCCAGCAGTTACTCAAGGGGATATGGCTACACCTTC. It translates to CASSYSRGYGYTF.

This clone has only a few counts. The gene calls are TRBV5-1 and TRBJ1-1; unclear D gene. V was clipped by 3 bases and J by 1 base, with 16 bases between them. Germline values: CDR1 SGHRS, CDR2 YFSETQ. The CDR3 runs 16 residues. The CDR3 loop is CASSYRPQAPNTEAFF. The CDR3 nucleotides are TGCGCCAGCAGCTACCGACCTCAGGCCCCGAACACTGAAGCTTTCTTT.

The J gene is TRBJ2-3, the V gene TRBV6-4, with 9 bases that match TRBD2. This CDR3 comprises 14 residues. Germline lookup yields CDR1 MRHNA and CDR2 SNTAGT. V was pared by 5 bases and J by 3 bases, with 3 bases of the junction left unmatched. CDR3 region: CASSSSGTTDTQYF. DNA for the CDR3: TGTGCCAGCAGTTCTAGCGGGACAACAGATACGCAGTATTTT.

This clone was seen once. The chain carries TRBV6-1 and TRBJ1-4; TRBD1 aligns across 7 bases. CDR1 and CDR2 (germline): MNHNS, SASEGT. Trimming took 8 bases from V and 4 from J; bases not matched to a gene: 7. This CDR3 region has 14 residues. As DNA, the CDR3 is TGTGCCAGCCACGGGACAGCCTTTAATGAAAAACTGTTTTTT. Protein product: CASHGTAFNEKLFF.

The rearrangement uses TRBV11-3 and TRBJ2-3, with D perhaps TRBD2 (7 bases). Germline V gives CDR1 SGHNT, CDR2 YENEEA. The V gene lost 2 bases and the J gene lost 4 bases, with 13 bases spanning the gap. The CDR3 length is 15 residues. The CDR3 loop is CASSLRGAAADTQYF. DNA of the CDR3: TGTGCCAGCAGCTTACGGGGGGCGGCTGCAGATACGCAGTATTTT.

The chain joins TRBV6-1 to TRBJ1-5, with TRBD1 identical over 8 bases. CDR3 length: 13 residues. After removal of 4 bases from V and 6 bases from J, the junction contained 2 bases not matched to a gene. Germline lookup yields CDR1 MNHNS and CDR2 SASEGT. The CDR3 sequence is CASSVTGGQPQHF. The CDR3 DNA reads TGTGCCAGCAGTGTAACAGGGGGTCAGCCCCAGCATTTT.

The J gene is TRBJ2-7, the V gene TRBV7-2; possibly TRBD1 for D (5 bases). There are 13 residues in the CDR3. Deletions cut 2 bases from V and 2 bases from J, with 7 bases between. The germline CDR1 and CDR2 sequences are SGHTA and FQGNSA. DNA for the CDR3: TGTGCCAGCAGCTTAATAGGGGCCTACGAGCAGTACTTC. Amino acids: CASSLIGAYEQYF.

The chain has TRBV18 and TRBJ2-3; 7 bases are a match to TRBD2. With V trimmed by 6 bases and J by 0 bases, 6 bases remained unmatched. CDR1 and CDR2 from the germline V gene are KGHSH and LQKENI. CDR3 size: 15 residues. CDR3 nucleotide sequence: TGTGCCAGCTCGAAAGGCGGGAGTAGCACAGATACGCAGTATTTT. It translates to CASSKGGSSTDTQYF. The variable domain in full, with the rest retrieved from reference TRBV18 and TRBJ2-3, is NAGVMQNPRHLVRRRGQEARLRCSPMKGHSHVYWYRQLPEEGLKFMVYLQKENIIDESGMPKERFSAEFPKEGPSILRIQQVVRGDSAAYFCASSKGGSSTDTQYFGPGTRLTVL.

J is TRBJ2-7 and V is TRBV28; D may be TRBD2 (5 bases). The ends were cut back, 11 bases at V and 3 bases at J, with 17 bases in the middle. This CDR3 is 13 amino acids long. Germline values: CDR1 MDHEN, CDR2 SYDVKM. The CDR3: CAGGGLLIYEQYF. CDR3 in DNA: TGTGCCGGAGGCGGACTCCTGATCTACGAGCAGTACTTC.

The chain has TRBV7-2 and TRBJ2-1; maybe TRBD2 (6 bases). The CDR3 contains 15 residues. Germline CDR1 SGHTA, CDR2 FQGNSA. The V and J ends lost 5 bases and 2 bases respectively, with 13 bases between them. CDR3 coding DNA: TGTGCCAGCAGCGTCCTAGCGAATCCCTACAATGAGCAGTTCTTC. It encodes CASSVLANPYNEQFF.

The chain links TRBV2 to TRBJ2-5, with TRBD1 matching over 10 bases. The germline V gene has CDR1 SNHLY and CDR2 FYNNEI. The CDR3 extends over 13 amino acids. The V segment lost 8 bases and the J segment 5 bases; nucleotides outside the gene matches: 5. The CDR3 protein is CASFRDRGETQYF. The CDR3, as DNA: TGTGCCAGCTTCCGGGACAGGGGCGAGACCCAGTACTTC.

The rearrangement links TRBV28 to TRBJ1-1; tentatively, D is TRBD1 (6 bases). This CDR3 contains 11 residues. Looked up from germline, CDR1 is MDHEN and CDR2 is SYDVKM. Trimming took off 9 bases at V and 8 bases at J, with 13 bases between the two ends. The CDR3 spells CASTNRAEAFF. In DNA form, the CDR3 reads TGTGCCAGTACCAACAGGGCCGAAGCTTTCTTT.

This chain joins TRBV29-1 and TRBJ1-2; D gene uncertain. V lost 6 bases and J lost 0, with 5 bases in between. CDR3 size: 11 residues. The germline V gene has CDR1 SQVTM and CDR2 ANQGSEA. The CDR3 is CSVITNYGYTF. CDR3 in DNA: TGCAGCGTAATAACTAACTATGGCTACACCTTC. Full variable domain (missing parts from reference TRBV29-1 and TRBJ1-2): SAVISQKPSRDICQRGTSLTIQCQVDSQVTMMFWYRQQPGQSLTLIATANQGSEATYESGFVIDKFPISRPNLTFSTLTVSNMSPEDSSIYLCSVITNYGYTFGSGTRLTVV.

This CDR3 reads CASSMGQGGTGELFF. The CDR3 DNA follows: TGTGCCAGCAGCATGGGACAGGGGGGCACCGGGGAGCTGTTTTTT. This chain uses TRBV7-9 with TRBJ2-2; TRBD1 matches at 11 bases. The CDR3 has 15 amino acids. The V gene end was trimmed by 5 bases and the J gene end by 4 bases; junction bases not matched to a gene: 3. Looked up from germline, CDR1 is SEHNR and CDR2 is FQNEAQ (reference sequence). The full variable domain, rest sourced from reference TRBV7-9 and TRBJ2-2, is DTGVSQNPRHKITKRGQNVTFRCDPISEHNRLYWYRQTLGQGPEFLTYFQNEAQLEKSRLLSDRFSAERPKGSFSTLEIQRTEQGDSAMYLCASSMGQGGTGELFFGEGSRLTVL.

This clone was counted a few times. V gene TRBV5-6 combines with J gene TRBJ2-7; D remains ambiguous. Per the germline V gene, CDR1 is SGHDT and CDR2 is YYEEEE. V lost 2 bases and J lost 2, with 5 bases in between. The length of the CDR3 is 12 residues. The CDR3 is CASSFLAYEQYF. The CDR3 coding sequence is TGTGCCAGCAGCTTTTTAGCCTACGAGCAGTACTTC.

This clone was counted at least ten times. The chain links TRBV27 to TRBJ2-7; weak D call: TRBD1 (5 bases). Germline CDR1 is MNHEY and CDR2 is SMNVEV (reference sequence). The CDR3 runs 16 residues. Trimming pared 8 bases from V and 1 base from J, leaving 21 bases between. CDR3 in amino acids: CASRLLEAGHSYEQYF. The CDR3 DNA is TGTGCCAGCCGTCTCCTTGAGGCAGGGCATTCCTACGAGCAGTACTTC.

This clone was seen once. The chain joins TRBV11-2 to TRBJ2-3; no firm D call. V was trimmed by 6 bases and J by 1 base, leaving 8 bases between them. The CDR3 consists of 13 residues. The V gene's germline CDR1 is SGHAT and CDR2 FQNNGV. CDR3 coding DNA: TGTGCCAGCAGTAGAGAAGGCACAGATACGCAGTATTTT. Protein product: CASSREGTDTQYF.

The chain joins TRBV29-1 to TRBJ2-1; TRBD2 matches 8 bases. The ends lost 3 bases at V and 9 bases at J; junction bases unmatched: 10. The germline V gene encodes CDR1 SQVTM and CDR2 ANQGSEA. CDR3 length equals 14 residues. The CDR3 sequence: CSVEVAGWSREQFF. The CDR3 nucleotides read TGCAGCGTTGAGGTAGCGGGATGGTCCCGTGAGCAGTTCTTC.

V and J are TRBV27 and TRBJ2-1; possible D gene TRBD2, 5 bases. V was trimmed by 5 bases and J by 5 bases, leaving 10 bases between them. CDR1 is MNHEY, CDR2 SMNVEV, per germline (reference sequence). The CDR3 totals 13 residues. CDR3 loop: CASSPLGDNEQFF. The DNA of the CDR3 is TGTGCCAGCAGTCCGCTCGGGGACAATGAGCAGTTCTTC.

The chain employs TRBV13 and TRBJ2-7, with 9 bases fitting TRBD1. The length of the CDR3 is 14 residues. CDR1 and CDR2 from the germline V gene are PRHDT and FYEKMQ (reference sequence). V gave up 5 bases and J gave up 3 bases; unmatched junction bases: 5. Here the CDR3 reads CASSIRDRDYEQYF. The CDR3 nucleotides are TGTGCCAGCAGCATCCGGGACAGGGACTACGAGCAGTACTTC.